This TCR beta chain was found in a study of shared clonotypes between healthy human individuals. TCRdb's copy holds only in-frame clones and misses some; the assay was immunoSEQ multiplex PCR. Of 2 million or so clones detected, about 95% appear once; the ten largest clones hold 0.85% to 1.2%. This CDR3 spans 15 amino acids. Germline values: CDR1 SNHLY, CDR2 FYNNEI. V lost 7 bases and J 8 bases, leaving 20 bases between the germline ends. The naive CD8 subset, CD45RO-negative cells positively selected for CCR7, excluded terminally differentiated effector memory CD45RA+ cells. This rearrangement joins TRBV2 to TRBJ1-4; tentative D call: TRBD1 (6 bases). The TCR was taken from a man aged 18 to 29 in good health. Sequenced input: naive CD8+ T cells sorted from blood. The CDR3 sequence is CASTQDSGVMEKLFF. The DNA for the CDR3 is TGTGCCAGCACACAGGACAGTGGAGTAATGGAAAAACTGTTTTTT. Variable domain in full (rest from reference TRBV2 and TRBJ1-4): EPEVTQTPSHQVTQMGQEVILRCVPISNHLYFYWYRQILGQKVEFLVSFYNNEISEKSEIFDDQFSVERPDGSNFTLKIRSTKLEDSAMYFCASTQDSGVMEKLFFGSGTQLSVL.